This T cell receptor (beta chain) appears in the sequencing data of a study of shared clonotypes between healthy human individuals. Study information: Each donor had three CD4 naive, three CD4 memory, two CD8 naive and one CD8 memory plate.

Trimming removed 6 bases from V and 5 bases from J, with 13 bases in between. CDR3 length equals 13 residues. Germline loops: CDR1 SGHTA, CDR2 FQGNSA. Memory CD4+ cells were the fraction left after CD45RA+ naive selection. At deep level, the assay was performed. Clones were sequenced by immunoSEQ multiplex PCR, and TCRdb holds only the in-frame ones, with some missing. The repertoire holds some 2,000,000 clones, with around 95% as singletons. The sequencing input was naive CD4+ T cells sorted from blood. Regarding subset: CD45RA+ positively selected. The origin of this receptor is a young man in good health. The gene calls are TRBV7-2 and TRBJ2-5; D call uncertain. The CDR3 loop is CASRKEFGETQYF. The DNA of the CDR3 is TGTGCCAGCAGGAAGGAATTCGGGGAGACCCAGTACTTC.